Listed here are 8 T cell receptor beta chains from one sample, sequenced in a study of CD8+ T cells in alopecia areata. RNA extraction was followed by reverse transcription into cDNA, which acted as the sequencing template. Sequencing was performed with immunoSEQ multiplex PCR; in TCRdb, only in-frame clones are kept and a portion is missing. Among some 51,000 clones listed, 96% were seen once. The sample here was CD8+ T cells sorted from blood, taken at week 0. These receptors all stem from a human donor with alopecia areata.

The chain recombines TRBV5-6 with TRBJ2-1; 9 nucleotides match TRBD2. This CDR3 is built from 17 residues. The J segment lost 0 bases and the V segment lost 4 bases, leaving 8 bases of the junction unmatched. From germline, CDR1 is SGHDT and CDR2 YYEEEE. The CDR3 is CASSPLAGSSSYNEQFF. The CDR3 DNA follows: TGTGCCAGCAGCCCTCTAGCGGGGAGCAGCTCCTACAATGAGCAGTTCTTC. Looking up the rest from reference TRBV5-6 and TRBJ2-1 gives the full variable domain: DAGVTQSPTHLIKTRGQQVTLRCSPKSGHDTVSWYQQALGQGPQFIFQYYEEEERQRGNFPDRFSGHQFPNYSSELNVNALLLGDSALYLCASSPLAGSSSYNEQFFGPGTRLTVL.

V is TRBV4-1 and J is TRBJ2-1, with 8 positions matching TRBD1. The CDR3 is 15 residues long. The germline V gene has CDR1 MGHRA and CDR2 YSYEKL. The junction had 5 bases not matched to a gene; V was cut back by 0 bases and J by 7 bases. Here the CDR3 reads CASSQDGRGPNEQFF. The CDR3 DNA sequence: TGCGCCAGCAGCCAAGATGGCAGGGGGCCTAATGAGCAGTTCTTC.

The rearrangement joins TRBV4-1 to TRBJ1-5; D is possibly TRBD1 (6 bases). This CDR3 comprises 15 residues. Germline V gene lookup returns CDR1 MGHRA and CDR2 YSYEKL. Trimming left V 4 bases short and J 1 base short, with 11 bases between. In nucleotides, the CDR3 is TGCGCCAGCAGCCGGAGGACAGTCAGCAATCAGCCCCAGCATTTT. Encoded protein: CASSRRTVSNQPQHF.

The chain carries TRBV6-1 and TRBJ1-2; the match to TRBD1 covers 7 bases. The junction had 5 bases not matched to a gene; V was cut back by 7 bases and J by 6 bases. The CDR3 contains 12 residues. Germline V gene lookup returns CDR1 MNHNS and CDR2 SASEGT. The CDR3 DNA is TGTGCCAGCACCGACAGGGTAGATGGCTACACCTTC. This gives the protein CASTDRVDGYTF.

The V call is TRBV29-1, the J call TRBJ2-5; D perhaps matches TRBD2 (6 bases). This CDR3 is built from 14 residues. Germline V CDR1 and CDR2: SQVTM, ANQGSEA. Between the trimmed V and J ends, which lost 3 bases and 1 base, there was a span of 12 bases. CDR3: CSVEASASQETQYF. For the CDR3, the DNA is TGCAGCGTTGAGGCTAGCGCCTCCCAAGAGACCCAGTACTTC.

The chain joins TRBV4-3 to TRBJ1-5; D may be TRBD1 (5 bases). Trimming shortened V by 1 base and J by 5 bases, and 12 bases separated the two germline ends. The CDR3 is made up of 15 amino acids. Germline V gives CDR1 LGHNA, CDR2 YSLEER. The chain's CDR3 is CASSQVRGRDQPQHF. The DNA for the CDR3 is TGCGCCAGCAGCCAAGTTAGGGGACGGGATCAGCCCCAGCATTTT.

The genes are TRBV7-3 and TRBJ2-1; a weak D match, TRBD2 (6 bases). Germline assignment: CDR1 SGHTA and CDR2 FQGTGA. CDR3 size: 16 residues. V was cut by 4 bases and J by 5 bases, with 18 bases left in between. CDR3 DNA sequence: TGTGCCAGCAGCTCCACCCCGGGACTCCACAACAATGAGCAGTTCTTC. Translated, it gives CASSSTPGLHNNEQFF.

The chain carries TRBV5-4 and TRBJ1-2; perhaps TRBD1 as D (5 bases). Deletions cut 4 bases from V and 1 base from J, with 14 bases between. The CDR3 runs 15 residues. Germline V CDR1 and CDR2: SGHNT, YYREEE (reference sequence). The DNA for the CDR3 is TGTGCCAGCAGCCCCAGCCTTGGGGGTAACTATGGCTACACCTTC. This encodes CASSPSLGGNYGYTF.